This record looks at one TCR beta chain sequence and its context. V gave up 8 bases and J gave up 4 bases, with 12 bases separating them. Germline V gene data show CDR1 as GTSNPN and CDR2 as SVGIG (reference sequence). The CDR3 loop spans 13 amino acids. The data belong to a study of blood T cell repertoires in COVID-19. Study information: Sites across the United States, Italy and Spain contributed samples from acute and convalescent COVID-19. The analysed material was cDNA or gDNA that came from T cells, B-cell-depleted T cells, or PBMCs.

This table comes from immunoSEQ multiplex PCR, and its TCRdb copy is limited to in-frame clones, with some not included. The sample lists 200,000 to 250,000 clones, 88% seen once, with 2.7% in the top ten. The sequenced material came from peripheral blood. The clonotype comes from a woman between 55 and 75 years old with acute or convalescent COVID-19. The chain carries TRBV30 and TRBJ1-6; D perhaps matches TRBD1 (5 bases). The CDR3 region has the DNA TGTGCCGGGACGGCCGGGTATAATTCACCCCTCCACTTT. Its protein is CAGTAGYNSPLHF.